The rows below give T cell receptor beta chains drawn from one sample of a study of blood T cell repertoires in COVID-19. Here immunoSEQ multiplex PCR was the method, and the copy in TCRdb shows in-frame clones only, minus some. This sample has roughly 160,000 clones, with approximately 90% found just once. The sample consisted of peripheral blood. All receptors derive from a man between 18 and 35 years old with COVID-19, enrolled during active disease. Both conserved end residues are part of each CDR3. Fields, in order: J gene, D gene, clone size, V gene, CDR3 protein, CDR3 DNA. The D gene is left open where the match is weak. Rows give clone size only sometimes, using once, few, many, or a class for an expanded clone.

TRBJ2-7,TRBD2,.,TRBV27,CASSLSRGRGAYEQYF,TGTGCCAGCAGTTTGAGTCGGGGGCGGGGGGCGTACGAGCAGTACTTC
TRBJ2-1,TRBD2,.,TRBV2,CASMGGTSYNEQFF,TGTGCCAGCATGGGAGGGACCTCCTACAATGAGCAGTTCTTC
TRBJ2-2,.,few,TRBV7-9,CASSLADILTFGELFF,TGTGCCAGCAGCTTAGCGGACATACTAACGTTCGGGGAGCTGTTTTTT
TRBJ1-6,.,.,TRBV19,CASRRDPYNSPLHF,TGTGCCAGTAGGCGGGATCCCTATAATTCACCCCTCCACTTT
TRBJ2-7,TRBD2,.,TRBV11-2,CASSLLAGGPYEQYF,TGTGCCAGCAGCTTATTAGCGGGAGGCCCCTACGAGCAGTACTTC
TRBJ2-5,.,.,TRBV12-3/TRBV12-4,CASSLGRRETQYF,TGTGCCAGCAGTTTGGGCAGGAGGGAGACCCAGTACTTC
TRBJ2-7,TRBD1,.,TRBV2,CASSEIGGQSYEQYF,TGTGCCAGCAGTGAAATAGGGGGACAGTCCTACGAGCAGTACTTC
TRBJ2-5,TRBD1,once,TRBV14,CASSPRDRQQETQYF,TGTGCCAGCAGCCCCCGGGACAGACAACAAGAGACCCAGTACTTC
TRBJ2-7,TRBD2,.,TRBV7-2,CASSWTSGYEQYF,TGTGCCAGCAGCTGGACTAGCGGGTACGAGCAGTACTTC
TRBJ2-7,TRBD2,.,TRBV13,CASSLASGKYEQYF,TGTGCCAGCAGCTTAGCTAGCGGAAAATACGAGCAGTACTTC
TRBJ2-6,.,.,TRBV6-5,CASMGAGAGANVLTF,TGTGCCTCCATGGGGGCGGGTGCTGGGGCCAACGTCCTGACTTTC
TRBJ2-7,.,few,TRBV12-3/TRBV12-4,CASSFAGREQYF,TGTGCCAGCAGTTTCGCAGGGCGCGAGCAGTACTTC
TRBJ2-3,.,.,TRBV2,CASGVGADTQYF,TGTGCCAGCGGTGTGGGGGCGGATACGCAGTATTTT
TRBJ1-6,.,.,TRBV28,CASSFSSGTNSPLHF,TGTGCCAGCAGTTTTTCTTCGGGAACGAATTCACCCCTCCACTTT
TRBJ2-7,TRBD2,.,TRBV4-1,CASSPGLAITYEQYF,TGCGCCAGCAGCCCCGGACTAGCGATCACCTACGAGCAGTACTTC
TRBJ2-3,.,.,TRBV2,CASSEELTTRTDTQYF,TGTGCCAGCAGTGAAGAGTTAACAACCCGCACAGATACGCAGTATTTT
TRBJ2-7,TRBD2,.,TRBV7-2,CASSLFGQGLDEQYF,TGTGCCAGCAGCTTATTCGGGCAGGGACTAGACGAGCAGTACTTC
TRBJ2-7,.,few,TRBV6-5,CASRNTGSNEQYF,TGTGCCAGCAGGAATACAGGGTCAAACGAGCAGTACTTC
TRBJ2-5,TRBD1,.,TRBV7-2,CASSFITGGAETQYF,TGTGCCAGCAGCTTCATCACAGGGGGCGCCGAGACCCAGTACTTC
TRBJ1-5,.,.,TRBV6-1,CASSEGEGSNQPQHF,TGTGCCAGCAGTGAAGGGGAGGGGAGCAATCAGCCCCAGCATTTT
TRBJ2-3,TRBD1,.,TRBV28,CASSPYPRDRGTDTQYF,TGTGCCAGCAGTCCCTATCCCCGGGACAGGGGCACAGATACGCAGTATTTT
TRBJ1-1,TRBD1,.,TRBV19,CASLNRGDLNTEAFF,TGTGCCAGTCTTAACAGGGGGGACTTGAACACTGAAGCTTTCTTT
TRBJ2-2,.,.,TRBV28,CASRTTGNTGELFF,TGTGCCAGCAGGACGACAGGGAACACCGGGGAGCTGTTTTTT
TRBJ1-2,TRBD1,.,TRBV5-1,CASSPDRGRYTF,TGCGCCAGCAGCCCTGACAGGGGTCGCTACACCTTC
TRBJ2-7,TRBD2,.,TRBV7-2,CASSLTVAGAPYEQYF,TGTGCCAGCAGCCTAACAGTAGCGGGGGCCCCCTACGAGCAGTACTTC
TRBJ2-3,.,.,TRBV14,CASSLRVSRTDTQYF,TGTGCCAGCAGCCTCAGGGTGTCTAGGACAGATACGCAGTATTTT
TRBJ2-7,TRBD1,.,TRBV13,CASSLLAGGSYEQYF,TGTGCCAGCAGCTTGTTAGCAGGGGGCAGCTACGAGCAGTACTTC
TRBJ1-3,.,.,TRBV30,CACGISGNTIYF,TGTGCCTGCGGTATCTCTGGAAACACCATATATTTT
TRBJ1-2,.,.,TRBV5-6,CASNRLTGVSGYGYTF,TGTGCCAGCAACCGATTAACCGGGGTATCGGGCTATGGCTACACCTTC
TRBJ2-1,TRBD2,.,TRBV9,CASSVRDSGVSYNEQFF,TGTGCCAGCAGCGTACGGGATAGCGGGGTCTCCTACAATGAGCAGTTCTTC
TRBJ2-2,.,.,TRBV14,CASSLLLGTGELFF,TGTGCCAGCAGCCTCCTACTCGGCACCGGGGAGCTGTTTTTT
TRBJ1-1,TRBD1,.,TRBV7-9,CASSLSSGGRAEAFF,TGTGCCAGCAGCTTAAGTTCAGGGGGCCGCGCTGAAGCTTTCTTT
TRBJ2-1,TRBD1,.,TRBV15,CATSRVPRGKIINEQFF,TGTGCCACCAGCAGAGTCCCCAGGGGGAAAATTATCAATGAGCAGTTCTTC
TRBJ1-2,.,.,TRBV16,CASSQFMGAGYTF,TGTGCCAGCAGCCAATTTATGGGGGCTGGCTACACCTTC
TRBJ2-1,TRBD2,once,TRBV14,CASRSLAGPYNEQFF,TGTGCCAGCAGATCACTAGCGGGCCCTTACAATGAGCAGTTCTTC
TRBJ2-7,.,.,TRBV28,CASSLLDYSYEQYF,TGTGCCAGCAGTTTATTGGACTACTCCTACGAGCAGTACTTC
TRBJ1-2,.,few,TRBV30,CAWSEVSGYTGYTF,TGTGCCTGGAGTGAAGTCTCAGGGTATACGGGCTACACCTTC
TRBJ1-2,.,.,TRBV30,CAWSVTVGAYGYTF,TGTGCCTGGAGTGTAACGGTAGGGGCCTATGGCTACACCTTC
TRBJ1-2,TRBD1,.,TRBV3-1/TRBV3-2,CASSPLSTGEGYTF,TGTGCCAGCAGCCCTCTTTCGACAGGGGAAGGCTACACCTTC
TRBJ2-7,TRBD1,.,TRBV30,CAWSRGRGHSYEQYF,TGTGCCTGGAGTAGAGGCAGGGGGCACTCCTACGAGCAGTACTTC
TRBJ1-2,.,.,TRBV28,CASSPGQIYGYTF,TGTGCCAGCAGCCCTGGACAGATCTATGGCTACACCTTC
TRBJ2-1,TRBD2,.,TRBV5-1,CASSLVVSGDNEQFF,TGCGCCAGCAGCTTGGTTGTTAGCGGGGACAATGAGCAGTTCTTC
TRBJ2-7,.,.,TRBV25-1,CASSGLVTEQYF,TGTGCCAGCAGTGGGCTAGTTACCGAGCAGTACTTC
TRBJ2-5,.,.,TRBV7-9,CASSLPRHQETQYF,TGTGCCAGCAGCTTACCCCGACATCAAGAGACCCAGTACTTC
TRBJ2-1,.,.,TRBV3-1/TRBV3-2,CASSQEAGRYGYEQFF,TGTGCCAGCAGCCAAGAGGCGGGACGGTATGGGTATGAGCAGTTCTTC
TRBJ1-1,.,once,TRBV20-1,CSAPWGTEAFF,TGCAGTGCCCCTTGGGGGACAGAAGCTTTCTTT
TRBJ2-2,.,.,TRBV18,CASSPEGDSYTGELFF,TGTGCCAGCTCACCAGAAGGGGATTCCTACACCGGGGAGCTGTTTTTT
TRBJ2-7,.,.,TRBV6-2/TRBV6-3,CASSYGGREYEQYF,TGTGCCAGCAGTTACGGTGGGAGAGAGTACGAGCAGTACTTC
TRBJ1-1,.,.,TRBV6-5,CASSYSTGGEGAFF,TGTGCCAGCAGTTACTCGACGGGTGGAGAAGGAGCTTTCTTT